This passage covers 25 T cell receptor beta chains from one sample sequenced in a study of post-analysis software for immune sequencing data. Study-wide findings and caveats: Controls had lower frequencies than patients of about 5 TRBV segments, which included TRBV5-6, TRBV5-1 and TRBV20-1.

The antigens of these receptors remain unknown. Carried by the TCR beta cDNA libraries were unique molecular identifiers. From the PCR reads, TCRdb called clonotypes with MiXCR, one entry per CDR3 protein. Of 740,000 or so distinct CDR3 sequences listed, around 53% are singletons. Material for sequencing was blood. These receptors came from a girl aged 10 to 17 with multiple sclerosis.

J is TRBJ2-1 and V is TRBV20-1; D is possibly TRBD1 (6 bases). The CDR3 sequence is 13 residues long. V shed 7 bases and J shed 1 base, with 11 bases lying between them. CDR1 DFQATT and CDR2 SNEGSKA come from the germline V gene (reference sequence). CDR3 loop: CSVLGGSYNEQFF. CDR3 DNA: TGCAGTGTCCTAGGGGGTTCCTACAATGAGCAGTTCTTC.

The chain employs TRBV2 and TRBJ2-4; either TRBD1 or TRBD2 may supply D (7 bases each). Germline-derived CDR1 and CDR2 are SNHLY and FYNNEI. CDR3 length: 15 amino acids. The germline V and J ends were trimmed by 9 bases and 1 base, with 16 bases remaining between them. In DNA form, the CDR3 reads TGTGCCAGTGTTCAGGGGGGGTCGGCCAAAAACATTCAGTACTTC. This sequence encodes CASVQGGSAKNIQYF. The full variable domain, rest sourced from reference TRBV2 and TRBJ2-4, is EPEVTQTPSHQVTQMGQEVILRCVPISNHLYFYWYRQILGQKVEFLVSFYNNEISEKSEIFDDQFSVERPDGSNFTLKIRSTKLEDSAMYFCASVQGGSAKNIQYFGAGTRLSVL.

The genes are TRBV5-1 and TRBJ2-1; no clear D gene. Germline assignment: CDR1 SGHRS and CDR2 YFSETQ. Trimming took 1 base from V and 5 from J, leaving 13 bases between them. This CDR3 is built from 15 residues. In DNA form, the CDR3 reads TGCGCCAGCAGCTTGATGGCGGACCTGAACAATGAGCAGTTCTTC. Translation gives CASSLMADLNNEQFF.

This clonotype was observed many times. The V and J genes are TRBV2 and TRBJ2-5; 7 bases map to TRBD1. Germline-derived CDR1 and CDR2 are SNHLY and FYNNEI. Unmatched junction bases numbered 5, after V lost 1 base and J lost 3 bases. This CDR3 has 15 residues. The CDR3 nucleotides are TGTGCCAGCAGTGAAGTGCACAGGGGCGAAGAGACCCAGTACTTC. Its protein is CASSEVHRGEETQYF.

The sample holds a few counts of this clonotype. The chain has TRBV24-1 and TRBJ2-1; TRBD2 matches at 11 bases. Germline CDR1 KGHDR, CDR2 SFDVKD. The length of the CDR3 is 16 residues. With V trimmed by 2 bases and J by 5 bases, 4 bases remained unmatched. CDR3 sequence: CATSDSGTSGHNEQFF. In nucleotides, the CDR3 is TGTGCCACCAGTGATTCCGGGACTAGCGGACACAATGAGCAGTTCTTC.

The chain links TRBV6-2 or TRBV6-3 to TRBJ2-7, with 7 nucleotides matching TRBD1. Looked up from germline, CDR1 is MNHEY and CDR2 is SVGEGT. The CDR3 is 16 amino acids. V dropped 6 bases and J dropped 1; count of bases not matched to a gene: 12. CDR3 in DNA: TGTGCCAGCAGCCCGCCCCCGGACAGGATATCCTACGAGCAGTACTTC. Encoded protein: CASSPPPDRISYEQYF.

The chain uses TRBV12-3 or TRBV12-4 and TRBJ2-7; tentatively, D is TRBD2 (6 bases). V was clipped by 10 bases and J by 5 bases, with 18 bases between them. This CDR3 is 13 amino acids long. The CDR3, as DNA: TGTGCCACCGCGCGGGGCTATACCAACGAGCAGTACTTC. Amino acids: CATARGYTNEQYF.

The chain recombines TRBV20-1 with TRBJ2-3, with TRBD1 matching 8 bases. From germline, CDR1 is DFQATT and CDR2 SNEGSKA (reference sequence). The CDR3 covers 17 residues. Germline trimming cut 1 base from V and 5 bases from J; bases unmatched to any gene: 14. The CDR3 sequence is CSARGAKSRGQGDTQYF. The DNA of the CDR3 is TGCAGTGCTAGAGGGGCTAAGAGCAGGGGGCAGGGAGATACGCAGTATTTT.

The chain combines TRBV20-1 with TRBJ2-1, with 11 positions matching TRBD2. The J segment lost 0 bases and the V segment lost 3 bases, leaving 10 bases of the junction unmatched. The CDR3 extends over 18 amino acids. Germline CDR1 is DFQATT and CDR2 is SNEGSKA (reference sequence). This CDR3 is CSASAASGGKSSYNEQFF. Written as DNA, the CDR3 is TGCAGTGCTAGTGCGGCTAGCGGGGGGAAGAGCTCCTACAATGAGCAGTTCTTC.

This clonotype came up a few times. V usage is TRBV4-1 and J usage is TRBJ1-1; 8 nucleotides line up with TRBD1. Germline lookup yields CDR1 MGHRA and CDR2 YSYEKL. V shed 0 bases, J shed 5 bases, and the junction held 5 bases outside the gene matches. The CDR3 covers 15 residues. CDR3 protein: CASSQDRTGWTEAFF. The CDR3 nucleotides read TGCGCCAGCAGCCAAGACAGGACAGGGTGGACTGAAGCTTTCTTT.

The rearrangement links TRBV5-1 to TRBJ2-5; TRBD1 agrees at 10 bases. The germline gives CDR1 SGHRS, CDR2 YFSETQ. The CDR3 totals 15 residues. V lost 3 bases, J lost 4 bases, and 6 bases stayed unmatched. The CDR3 DNA reads TGCGCCAGCAGCTGGGACAGGGGAGTTTTAGAGACCCAGTACTTC. This sequence encodes CASSWDRGVLETQYF.

This clonotype was seen only once. V usage is TRBV9 and J usage is TRBJ2-3; a possible D gene is TRBD2 (6 bases). The CDR3 consists of 18 residues. The V gene lost 4 bases and the J gene lost 2 bases, with 23 bases spanning the gap. Per the germline V gene, CDR1 is SGDLS and CDR2 is YYNGEE. CDR3 region: CASSPLVPGGFHTDTQYF. In DNA, the CDR3 is TGTGCCAGCAGCCCTCTAGTTCCCGGGGGTTTCCACACAGATACGCAGTATTTT. The variable domain in full, with the rest retrieved from reference TRBV9 and TRBJ2-3, is DSGVTQTPKHLITATGQRVTLRCSPRSGDLSVYWYQQSLDQGLQFLIQYYNGEERAKGNILERFSAQQFPDLHSELNLSSLELGDSALYFCASSPLVPGGFHTDTQYFGPGTRLTVL.

This chain uses TRBV7-7 with TRBJ2-3, with 9 nucleotides matching TRBD2. The CDR3 has 16 amino acids. V was clipped by 5 bases and J by 4 bases; unmatched bases: 10. CDR1 is SSHAT and CDR2 is FNYEAQ in the germline V gene (reference sequence). The CDR3 spells CASSPFAGGVSDTQYF. The CDR3 bases are TGTGCCAGCAGCCCATTCGCGGGGGGGGTTTCAGATACGCAGTATTTT.

CDR3 sequence (DNA): TGCAGCGTAACACCGACAGGTCTCGAGCAGTTCTTC. Its protein is CSVTPTGLEQFF. The chain has TRBV29-1 and TRBJ2-1, with D maybe TRBD1 (6 bases). This CDR3 is 12 amino acids long. Germline assignment: CDR1 SQVTM and CDR2 ANQGSEA. V lost 6 bases and J 10 bases, leaving 16 bases between the germline ends.

The rearrangement links TRBV10-3 to TRBJ2-7, with 8 bases aligning to TRBD1. V was pared by 6 bases and J by 1 base, with 11 bases of the junction left unmatched. The CDR3 loop spans 16 amino acids. Germline CDR1 reads ENHRY; CDR2 reads SYGVKD. The CDR3 sequence is CAISPNGQGLSYEQYF. The CDR3 bases are TGTGCCATCAGCCCCAACGGACAGGGTCTTTCCTACGAGCAGTACTTC.

In its sample, this clonotype was seen a few times. The rearrangement joins TRBV5-1 to TRBJ1-6, with TRBD1 matching 7 bases. The germline V gene encodes CDR1 SGHRS and CDR2 YFSETQ. Germline trimming cut 4 bases from V and 7 bases from J; bases unmatched to any gene: 8. The CDR3 contains 15 residues. DNA for the CDR3: TGCGCCAGCAGCGAGAGGACAGGCGTCAATTCACCCCTCCACTTT. Its protein is CASSERTGVNSPLHF.

With respect to this clonotype: One end of the junction is discordant with germline, which a read error may explain. The chain employs TRBV9 and TRBJ2-1; unclear D gene. CDR1 SGDLS and CDR2 YYNGEE come from the germline V gene. CDR3 length: 16 residues. The CDR3, as DNA: TGTGCCAGCAGCGTAGATCCCATCCCCCTTTACAATGAGCAGAACTTC. It is translated as CASSVDPIPLYNEQNF. Complete variable domain (other parts from reference TRBV9 and TRBJ2-1): DSGVTQTPKHLITATGQRVTLRCSPRSGDLSVYWYQQSLDQGLQFLIQYYNGEERAKGNILERFSAQQFPDLHSELNLSSLELGDSALYFCASSVDPIPLYNEQNFGPGTRLTVL.

The chain employs TRBV12-3 or TRBV12-4 and TRBJ1-2, with D maybe TRBD1 (5 bases). The CDR3 totals 14 residues. The V gene lost 2 bases and the J gene lost 8 bases, with 15 bases spanning the gap. DNA of the CDR3: TGTGCCAGCAGTTTAACCAGGGACCTAGGAGGCTACACCTTC. Translating gives CASSLTRDLGGYTF.

The V gene is TRBV6-5, the J gene TRBJ2-3; TRBD2 agrees at 9 bases. This CDR3 comprises 15 residues. J gave up 1 base and V 8 bases, and 7 bases lay outside the gene matches. Germline-derived CDR1 and CDR2 are MNHEY and SVGAGI. CDR3: CASFQRGAGTDTQYF. DNA of the CDR3: TGTGCCAGCTTTCAGCGGGGGGCTGGCACAGATACGCAGTATTTT.

Written as DNA, the CDR3 is TGTGCCAGCAGTCCAGGACAGATTTCTGAAGCTTTCTTT. Its protein product is CASSPGQISEAFF. The chain joins TRBV27 to TRBJ1-1; possibly TRBD1 for D (6 bases). Trimming pared 5 bases from V and 6 bases from J, leaving 13 bases between. Germline-derived CDR1 and CDR2 are MNHEY and SMNVEV (reference sequence). CDR3 length: 13 residues.

The chain has TRBV14 and TRBJ2-1; D is unresolved. The ends were cut back, 0 bases at V and 14 bases at J, with 11 bases in the middle. This CDR3 region has 12 residues. Germline lookup yields CDR1 SGHDN and CDR2 FVKESK. The CDR3 DNA reads TGTGCCAGCAGCCAAGAAGACGGCACCAAGTTCTTC. It translates to CASSQEDGTKFF.

The sample holds one count of this clonotype. This chain links TRBV7-9 with TRBJ2-1; 7 bases line up with TRBD2. V trimming: 2 bases; J trimming: 9 bases; junction bases outside the gene matches: 10. This CDR3 region has 15 residues. In germline, CDR1 is SEHNR, CDR2 FQNEAQ (reference sequence). CDR3 sequence reads: CASSLKGLIDPEQFF. CDR3 in DNA: TGTGCCAGCAGCTTAAAGGGACTAATCGATCCTGAGCAGTTCTTC.

This clonotype came up a few times. This chain connects TRBV9 to TRBJ2-4; weak D call: TRBD1 (5 bases). Matching the DNA end better, TRBJ2-7 makes the J call doubtful. This CDR3 spans 14 amino acids. Germline values: CDR1 SGDLS, CDR2 YYNGEE. CDR3: CASSVATDGHEQYF. The CDR3 coding sequence is TGTGCCAGCAGCGTAGCGACAGATGGGCACGAGCAGTACTTC.

CDR3 coding DNA: TGTGCCAGCAGTTTAGAGGGGACTGTCCAAAACATTCAGTACTTC. This translates into CASSLEGTVQNIQYF. The V call is TRBV27, the J call TRBJ2-4; the D gene is possibly TRBD2 (6 bases). V shed 2 bases and J shed 5 bases, with 13 bases lying between them. Germline V gene lookup returns CDR1 MNHEY and CDR2 SMNVEV (reference sequence). The CDR3 consists of 15 residues.

The CDR3 coding sequence is TGTGCCAGCAGTCCCTGGGACTTTGTGGAGACCCAGTACTTC. This encodes CASSPWDFVETQYF. The chain links TRBV12-3 or TRBV12-4 to TRBJ2-5, with D maybe TRBD2 (6 bases). This CDR3 comprises 14 residues. V was cut by 5 bases and J by 5 bases, with 15 bases left in between.